This is a list of T cell receptor beta chains from one sample in a study of prognosis after radiotherapy for stage I lung cancer. TCRdb processed the multiplex PCR reads anew with MiXCR; each CDR3 protein has one entry. The sample has more than 15,000 distinct CDR3 sequences, under 55% seen once; the top ten hold around 43%. This specimen was PBMCs, taken before or after stereotactic body radiation therapy (not recorded which). These receptors were collected from a donor over 45 with non-small cell lung cancer. CDR3s include the opening cysteine and the closing phenylalanine or tryptophan. A D gene is named only where the DNA matches it firmly. Some rows mark clone size as missing; the rest say once, few, many or name a class of expanded clone.

NA,TRBJ2-2,TRBV24-1,NA,TGTGCCACCAGTGACCCGACAGGTTTTTACACCGGGGAGCTGTTTTTT,CATSDPTGFYTGELFF
NA,TRBJ1-6,TRBV6-2/TRBV6-3,medium-sized,TGTGCCAGCAGTTACGAGGAGGGAACTGAAAATTCACCCCTCCACTTT,CASSYEEGTENSPLHF
TRBD1,TRBJ2-5,TRBV20-1,many,TGCAGTGCTCGACCCTGGGACAGGGGGCTAGAGACCCAGTACTTC,CSARPWDRGLETQYF
TRBD1,TRBJ2-7,TRBV10-3,many,TGTGCCATCAGAGGGACAGGCCAAGGGGGTTACGAGCAGTACTTC,CAIRGTGQGGYEQYF
NA,TRBJ2-3,TRBV4-1,NA,TGCGCCAGCAGCCAAGACGAAGAGGGGTACGCAGATACGCAGTATTTT,CASSQDEEGYADTQYF
NA,TRBJ2-5,TRBV30,NA,TGTGCCTGGAACCGACTCGCCCCAGAGACCCAGTACTTC,CAWNRLAPETQYF
NA,TRBJ1-6,TRBV5-1,NA,TGCGCCAGCAGCAAAGGACAGATTTTGGATTCACCCCTCCACTTT,CASSKGQILDSPLHF
NA,TRBJ2-2,TRBV24-1,many,TGTGCCACCAGTGATTTAGCAGGAGATCCCCAAACCCAACCTGGGGAGCTGTTTTTT,CATSDLAGDPQTQPGELFF
NA,TRBJ2-7,TRBV12-3/TRBV12-4,NA,TGTGCCAGCAATTCGGCGGAGGACTGGGGGGAGCATTACTTC,CASNSAEDWGEHYF
NA,TRBJ2-5,TRBV27,NA,TGTGCCAGCAGTCTAATGTACCAAGATATCCAGTACTTC,CASSLMYQDIQYF
TRBD1,TRBJ1-5,TRBV11-2,many,TGTGCCAGCAGCTCCGCGACAGGGGGAGGGCAGCCCCAGCATTTT,CASSSATGGGQPQHF
NA,TRBJ2-7,TRBV5-4,many,TGTGCCAGCAGCTTCGGCACCGAGCAGTACTTC,CASSFGTEQYF
NA,TRBJ1-2,TRBV7-3,NA,TGTGCCAGCAGCCGAGATCGAGCAGGGCCCGGCTACACCTTC,CASSRDRAGPGYTF
NA,TRBJ2-2,TRBV24-1,NA,TGTGCCACCAGTGACCCCGTGGACACCGTGGAGCTTTTTTTT,CATSDPVDTVELFF
TRBD1,TRBJ1-4,TRBV19,NA,TGTGCCAGCCGGGACAGAGGATGGGAAACTAATGAAAAACTGTTTTTT,CASRDRGWETNEKLFF
TRBD2,TRBJ2-1,TRBV6-4,NA,TGTGCCAGCAGTGAGTCTATCGGGACTAGCGGTAATGAGCAGTTCTTC,CASSESIGTSGNEQFF
NA,TRBJ2-1,TRBV2,many,TGTGCCAGTAGGACTTCAGGGTACAATGAGCAGTTCTTC,CASRTSGYNEQFF
TRBD2,TRBJ2-1,TRBV2,many,TGTGCCAGCAATCGGGGGGAATTCAACAATGAGCAGTTCTTC,CASNRGEFNNEQFF
TRBD1,TRBJ2-7,TRBV12-3/TRBV12-4,many,TGTGCCAGCAGTAATGACAGGGGCGAGCAGTACTTC,CASSNDRGEQYF
TRBD2,TRBJ2-1,TRBV10-3,many,TGTGCCATCAGCCCCTTGGGACTAGCGGGAGGGCCGGGCAATGAGCAGTTCTTC,CAISPLGLAGGPGNEQFF
NA,TRBJ1-1,TRBV11-2,medium-sized,TGTGCCAGCAGCTTAGATCTAACGGCACATGAAGCTTTCTTT,CASSLDLTAHEAFF